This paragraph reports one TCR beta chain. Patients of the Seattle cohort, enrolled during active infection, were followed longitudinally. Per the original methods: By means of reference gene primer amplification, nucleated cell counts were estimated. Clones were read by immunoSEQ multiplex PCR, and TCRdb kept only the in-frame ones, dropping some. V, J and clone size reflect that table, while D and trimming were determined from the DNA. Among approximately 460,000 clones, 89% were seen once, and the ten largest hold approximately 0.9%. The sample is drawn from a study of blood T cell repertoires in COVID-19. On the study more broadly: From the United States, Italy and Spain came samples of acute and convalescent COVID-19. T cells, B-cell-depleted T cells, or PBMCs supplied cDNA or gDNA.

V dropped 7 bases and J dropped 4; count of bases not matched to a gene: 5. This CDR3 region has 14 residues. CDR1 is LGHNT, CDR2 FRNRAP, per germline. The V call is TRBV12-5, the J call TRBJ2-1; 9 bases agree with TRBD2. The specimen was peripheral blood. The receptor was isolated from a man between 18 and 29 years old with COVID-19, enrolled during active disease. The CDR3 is CASEGGGAYNEQFF. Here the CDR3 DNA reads TGTGCTAGTGAAGGCGGGGGGGCATACAATGAGCAGTTCTTC.